This TCR beta chain was sequenced for a study of shared clonotypes between healthy human individuals. Across the study: The plates for each donor numbered three CD4 naive, three CD4 memory, two CD8 naive and one CD8 memory.

Replicate PCRs for sorted subsets used roughly 200 ng DNA; this equaled 33,000 or so T cell genomes. TCRdb's copy holds only in-frame clones and misses some; the assay was immunoSEQ multiplex PCR. The table has some 2 million clones, around 96% seen once. A word on this clone: Its antigen is not identified.

General observations from the study: Generation of non-shared clonotypes was less probable than generation of clonotypes shared by all four donors.

Positive CCR7 selection of CD45RO-negative cells yielded the naive CD8 cells, and terminally differentiated effector memory CD45RA+ cells were excluded. Material for sequencing was naive CD8+ T cells sorted from blood. The sequence was collected from a young man in good health.

CDR3 protein: CASSGHEGAYEQYF. The CDR3 DNA reads as TGTGCCAGCAGCGGGCACGAGGGGGCCTACGAGCAGTACTTC. V usage is TRBV5-5 and J usage is TRBJ2-7; D is possibly TRBD1 (6 bases). This CDR3 has 14 amino acids. Trimming left V 4 bases short and J 2 bases short, with 13 bases between. Germline assignment: CDR1 SGHKS and CDR2 YYEKEE (reference sequence). The full variable domain, with the rest looked up from reference TRBV5-5 and TRBJ2-7, is DAGVTQSPTHLIKTRGQQVTLRCSPISGHKSVSWYQQVLGQGPQFIFQYYEKEERGRGNFPDRFSARQFPNYSSELNVNALLLGDSALYLCASSGHEGAYEQYFGPGTRLTVT.